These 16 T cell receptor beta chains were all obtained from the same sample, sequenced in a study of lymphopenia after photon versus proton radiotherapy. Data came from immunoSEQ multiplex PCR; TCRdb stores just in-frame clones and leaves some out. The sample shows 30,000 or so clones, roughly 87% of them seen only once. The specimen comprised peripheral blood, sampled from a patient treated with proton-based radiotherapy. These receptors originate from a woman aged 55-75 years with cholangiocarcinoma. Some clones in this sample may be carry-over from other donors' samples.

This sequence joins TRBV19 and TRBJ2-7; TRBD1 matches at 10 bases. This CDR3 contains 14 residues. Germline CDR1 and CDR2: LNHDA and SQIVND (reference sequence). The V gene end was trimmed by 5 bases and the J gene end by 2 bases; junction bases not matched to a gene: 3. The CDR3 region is CASSPGQGPYEQYF. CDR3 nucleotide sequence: TGTGCCAGTAGTCCGGGACAGGGGCCCTACGAGCAGTACTTC.

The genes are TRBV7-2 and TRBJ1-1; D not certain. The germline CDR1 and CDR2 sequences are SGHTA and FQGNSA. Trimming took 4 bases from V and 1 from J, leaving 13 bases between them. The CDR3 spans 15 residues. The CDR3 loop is CASSWSGVPNTEAFF. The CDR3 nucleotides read TGTGCCAGCAGCTGGTCCGGGGTACCGAACACTGAAGCTTTCTTT.

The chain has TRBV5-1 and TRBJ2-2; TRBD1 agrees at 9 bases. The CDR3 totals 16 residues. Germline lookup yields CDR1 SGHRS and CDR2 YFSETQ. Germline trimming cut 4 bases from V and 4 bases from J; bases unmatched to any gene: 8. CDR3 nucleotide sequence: TGCGCCAGCAGCAGTACAGGGGGCAAACTCACCGGGGAGCTGTTTTTT. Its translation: CASSSTGGKLTGELFF.

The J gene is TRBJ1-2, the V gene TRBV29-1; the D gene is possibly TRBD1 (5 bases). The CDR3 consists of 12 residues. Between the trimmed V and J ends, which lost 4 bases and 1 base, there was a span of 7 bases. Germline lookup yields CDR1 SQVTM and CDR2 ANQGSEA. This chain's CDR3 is CSVGRGNYGYTF. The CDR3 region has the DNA TGCAGCGTTGGAAGGGGTAACTATGGCTACACCTTC.

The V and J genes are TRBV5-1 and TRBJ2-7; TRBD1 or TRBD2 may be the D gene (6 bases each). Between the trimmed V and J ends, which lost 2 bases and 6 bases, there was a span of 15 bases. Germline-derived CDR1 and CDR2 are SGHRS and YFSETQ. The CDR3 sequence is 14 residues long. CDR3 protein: CASSLEGGRGEQYF. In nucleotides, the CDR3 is TGCGCCAGCAGCTTAGAGGGGGGCCGGGGCGAGCAGTACTTC.

CDR3 DNA sequence: TGTGCCAGCATCCACCGTTCTAATTCACCCCTCCACTTT. It codes for CASIHRSNSPLHF. The chain is built from TRBV6-6 and TRBJ1-6; unclear D gene. This CDR3 region has 13 residues. Germline CDR1 reads MNHNY; CDR2 reads SVGAGI (reference sequence). The V end lost 7 bases, the J end lost 6 bases, and 10 bases lay between the germline ends.

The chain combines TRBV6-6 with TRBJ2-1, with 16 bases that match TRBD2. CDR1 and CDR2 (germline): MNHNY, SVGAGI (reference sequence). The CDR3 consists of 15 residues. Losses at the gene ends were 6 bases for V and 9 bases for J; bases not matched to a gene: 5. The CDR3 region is CASRGTSGRAGEQFF. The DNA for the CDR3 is TGTGCCAGCAGGGGGACTAGCGGGAGGGCGGGTGAGCAGTTCTTC.

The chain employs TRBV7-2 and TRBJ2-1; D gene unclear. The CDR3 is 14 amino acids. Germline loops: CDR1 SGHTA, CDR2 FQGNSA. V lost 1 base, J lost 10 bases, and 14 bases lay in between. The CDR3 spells CASSLDFTAREQFF. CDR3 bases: TGTGCCAGCAGCTTAGATTTTACGGCCCGCGAGCAGTTCTTC.

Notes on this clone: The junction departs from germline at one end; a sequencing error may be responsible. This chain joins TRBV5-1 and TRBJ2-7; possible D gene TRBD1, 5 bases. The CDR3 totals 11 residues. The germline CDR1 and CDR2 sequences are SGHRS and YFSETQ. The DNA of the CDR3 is TGCGCCAGCAGTTTGGACAACGAGCAGTACTTC. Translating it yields CASSLDNEQYF.

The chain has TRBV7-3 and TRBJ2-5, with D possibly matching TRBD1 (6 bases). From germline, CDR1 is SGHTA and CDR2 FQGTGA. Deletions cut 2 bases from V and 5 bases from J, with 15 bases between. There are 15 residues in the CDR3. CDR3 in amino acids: CASSLAGTPKETQYF. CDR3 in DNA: TGTGCCAGCAGCTTAGCCGGGACACCTAAGGAGACCCAGTACTTC. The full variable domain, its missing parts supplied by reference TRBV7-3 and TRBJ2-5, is GAGVSQTPSNKVTEKGKYVELRCDPISGHTALYWYRQSLGQGPEFLIYFQGTGAADDSGLPNDRFFAVRPEGSVSTLKIQRTERGDSAVYLCASSLAGTPKETQYFGPGTRLLVL.

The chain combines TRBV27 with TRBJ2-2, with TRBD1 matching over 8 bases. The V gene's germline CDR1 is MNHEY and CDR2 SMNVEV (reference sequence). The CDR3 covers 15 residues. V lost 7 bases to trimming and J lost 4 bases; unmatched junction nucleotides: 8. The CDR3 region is CASTPGGWSTGELFF. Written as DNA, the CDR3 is TGTGCCAGCACCCCAGGGGGCTGGAGCACCGGGGAGCTGTTTTTT.

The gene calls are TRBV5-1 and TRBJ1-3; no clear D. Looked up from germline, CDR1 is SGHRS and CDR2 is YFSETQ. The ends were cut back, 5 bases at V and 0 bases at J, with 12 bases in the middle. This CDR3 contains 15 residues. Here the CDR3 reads CASREDLGSGNTIYF. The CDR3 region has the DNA TGCGCCAGCAGGGAGGACCTAGGCTCTGGAAACACCATATATTTT.

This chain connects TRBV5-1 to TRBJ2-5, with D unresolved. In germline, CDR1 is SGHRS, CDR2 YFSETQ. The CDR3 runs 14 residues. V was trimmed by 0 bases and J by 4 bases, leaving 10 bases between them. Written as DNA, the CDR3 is TGCGCCAGCAGCTTGGAGGGTTTTGGAGAGACCCAGTACTTC. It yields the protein CASSLEGFGETQYF.

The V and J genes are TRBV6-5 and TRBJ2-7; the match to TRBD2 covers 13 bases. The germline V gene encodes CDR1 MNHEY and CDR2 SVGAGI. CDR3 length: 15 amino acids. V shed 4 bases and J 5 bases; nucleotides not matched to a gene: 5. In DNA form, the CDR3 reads TGTGCCAGCAGTTGGATCGGGACTAGCGGGAACGAGCAGTACTTC. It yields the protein CASSWIGTSGNEQYF.

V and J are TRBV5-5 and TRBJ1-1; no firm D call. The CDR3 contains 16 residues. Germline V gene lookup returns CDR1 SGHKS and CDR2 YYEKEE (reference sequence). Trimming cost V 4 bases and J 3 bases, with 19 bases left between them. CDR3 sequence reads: CASSLSWGRSYTEAFF. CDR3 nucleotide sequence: TGTGCCAGCAGCCTAAGCTGGGGTCGTAGTTACACTGAAGCTTTCTTT.

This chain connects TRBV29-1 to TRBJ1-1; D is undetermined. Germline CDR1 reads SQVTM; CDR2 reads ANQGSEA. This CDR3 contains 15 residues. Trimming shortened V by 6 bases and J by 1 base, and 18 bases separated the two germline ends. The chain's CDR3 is CSVTGSLRSNTEAFF. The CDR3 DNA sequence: TGCAGCGTGACTGGGTCCCTGCGATCGAACACTGAAGCTTTCTTT. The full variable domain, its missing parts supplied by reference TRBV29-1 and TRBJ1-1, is SAVISQKPSRDICQRGTSLTIQCQVDSQVTMMFWYRQQPGQSLTLIATANQGSEATYESGFVIDKFPISRPNLTFSTLTVSNMSPEDSSIYLCSVTGSLRSNTEAFFGQGTRLTVV.